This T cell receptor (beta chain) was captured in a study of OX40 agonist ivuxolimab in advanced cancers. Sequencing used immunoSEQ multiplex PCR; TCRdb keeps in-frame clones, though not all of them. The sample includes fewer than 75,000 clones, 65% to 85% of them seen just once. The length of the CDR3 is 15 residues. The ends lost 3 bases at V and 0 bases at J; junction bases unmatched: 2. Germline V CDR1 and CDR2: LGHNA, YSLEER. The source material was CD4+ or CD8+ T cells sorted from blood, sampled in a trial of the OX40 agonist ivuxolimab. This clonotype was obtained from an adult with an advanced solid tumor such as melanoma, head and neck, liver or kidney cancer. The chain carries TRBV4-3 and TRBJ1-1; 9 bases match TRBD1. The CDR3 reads CASSQGTGMNTEAFF. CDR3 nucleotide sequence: TGCGCCAGCAGCCAGGGGACAGGGATGAACACTGAAGCTTTCTTT.